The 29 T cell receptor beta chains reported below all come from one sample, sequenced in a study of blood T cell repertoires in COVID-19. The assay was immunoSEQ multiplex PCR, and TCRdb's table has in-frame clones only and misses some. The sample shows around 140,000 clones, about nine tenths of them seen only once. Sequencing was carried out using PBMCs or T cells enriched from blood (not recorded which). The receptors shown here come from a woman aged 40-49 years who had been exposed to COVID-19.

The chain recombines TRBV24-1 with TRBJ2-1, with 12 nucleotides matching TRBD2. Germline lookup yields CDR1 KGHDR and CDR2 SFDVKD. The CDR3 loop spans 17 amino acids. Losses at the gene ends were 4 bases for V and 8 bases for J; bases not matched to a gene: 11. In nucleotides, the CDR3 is TGTGCCACCAGTGACAGGACTAGCGGGGCACGTTTCGATGAGCAGTTCTTC. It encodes CATSDRTSGARFDEQFF.

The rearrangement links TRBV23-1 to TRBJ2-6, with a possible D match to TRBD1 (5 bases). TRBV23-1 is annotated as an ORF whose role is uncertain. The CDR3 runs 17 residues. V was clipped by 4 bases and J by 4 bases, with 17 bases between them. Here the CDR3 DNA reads TGCGCCAGCAGTCGGGGCTGGGTGGGCAAAGGGGCCAACGTCCTGACTTTC. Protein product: CASSRGWVGKGANVLTF.

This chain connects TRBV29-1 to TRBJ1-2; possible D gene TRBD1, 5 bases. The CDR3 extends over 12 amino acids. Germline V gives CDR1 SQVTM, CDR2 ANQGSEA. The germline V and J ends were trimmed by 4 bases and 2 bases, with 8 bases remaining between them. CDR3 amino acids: CSVVRQNYGYTF. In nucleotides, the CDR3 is TGCAGCGTTGTGCGACAGAACTATGGCTACACCTTC.

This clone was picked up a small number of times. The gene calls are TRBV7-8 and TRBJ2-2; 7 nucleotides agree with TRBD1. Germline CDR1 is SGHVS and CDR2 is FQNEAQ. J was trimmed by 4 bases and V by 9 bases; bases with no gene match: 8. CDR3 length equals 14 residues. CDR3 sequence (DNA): TGTGCCAGTCAGGGGGTAACTAGCACCGGGGAGCTGTTTTTT. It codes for CASQGVTSTGELFF.

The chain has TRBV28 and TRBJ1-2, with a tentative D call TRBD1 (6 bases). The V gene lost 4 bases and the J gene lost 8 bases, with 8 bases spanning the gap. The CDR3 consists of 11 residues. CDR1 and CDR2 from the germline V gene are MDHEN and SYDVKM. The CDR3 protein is CASSYGQGYTF. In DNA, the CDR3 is TGTGCCAGCAGTTACGGACAGGGCTACACCTTC.

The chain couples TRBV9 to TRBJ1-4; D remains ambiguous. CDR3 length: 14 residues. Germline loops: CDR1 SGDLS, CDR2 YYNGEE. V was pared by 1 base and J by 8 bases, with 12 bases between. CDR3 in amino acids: CASSVRRDGEKLFF. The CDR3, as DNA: TGTGCCAGCAGCGTACGTCGAGACGGGGAAAAACTGTTTTTT.

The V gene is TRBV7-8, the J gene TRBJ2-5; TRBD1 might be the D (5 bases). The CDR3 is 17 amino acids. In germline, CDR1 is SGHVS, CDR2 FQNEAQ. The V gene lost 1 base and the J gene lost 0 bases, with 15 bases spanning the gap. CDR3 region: CASSLVWGRLDQETQYF. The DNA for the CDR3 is TGTGCCAGCAGCTTAGTTTGGGGCAGACTGGACCAAGAGACCCAGTACTTC.

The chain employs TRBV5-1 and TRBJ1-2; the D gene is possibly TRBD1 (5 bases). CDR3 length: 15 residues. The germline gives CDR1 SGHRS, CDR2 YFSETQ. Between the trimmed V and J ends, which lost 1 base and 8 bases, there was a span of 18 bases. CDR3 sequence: CASSLSVGADGGYTF. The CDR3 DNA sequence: TGCGCCAGCAGCTTGTCTGTAGGGGCGGATGGAGGCTACACCTTC. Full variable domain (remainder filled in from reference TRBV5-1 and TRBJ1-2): KAGVTQTPRYLIKTRGQQVTLSCSPISGHRSVSWYQQTPGQGLQFLFEYFSETQRNKGNFPGRFSGRQFSNSRSEMNVSTLELGDSALYLCASSLSVGADGGYTFGSGTRLTVV.

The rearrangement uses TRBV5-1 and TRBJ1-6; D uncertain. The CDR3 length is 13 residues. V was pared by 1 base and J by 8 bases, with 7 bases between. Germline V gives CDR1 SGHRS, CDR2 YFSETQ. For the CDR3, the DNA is TGCGCCAGCAGCTTGTATGAGGATTCACCCCTCCACTTT. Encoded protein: CASSLYEDSPLHF.

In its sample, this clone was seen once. The CDR3 reads CASSPPRGVAEAFF. CDR3 bases: TGTGCCAGCTCACCACCGCGGGGGGTGGCTGAAGCTTTCTTT. V gene TRBV18 combines with J gene TRBJ1-1; D perhaps matches TRBD1 (5 bases). V gave up 0 bases and J gave up 6 bases, with 11 bases separating them. The CDR3 runs to 14 residues. Germline CDR1 KGHSH, CDR2 LQKENI.

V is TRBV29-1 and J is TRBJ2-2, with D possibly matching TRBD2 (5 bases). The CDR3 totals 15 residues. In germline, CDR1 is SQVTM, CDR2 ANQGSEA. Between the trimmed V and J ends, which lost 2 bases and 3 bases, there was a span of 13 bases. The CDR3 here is CSVELRAEDTGELFF. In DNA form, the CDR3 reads TGCAGCGTTGAATTGCGGGCGGAGGACACCGGGGAGCTGTTTTTT.

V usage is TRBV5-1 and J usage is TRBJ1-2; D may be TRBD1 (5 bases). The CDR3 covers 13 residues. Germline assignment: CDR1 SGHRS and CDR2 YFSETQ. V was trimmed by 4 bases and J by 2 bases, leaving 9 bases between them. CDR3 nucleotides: TGCGCCAGCAGCCCGACAGCGAACTATGGCTACACCTTC. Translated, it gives CASSPTANYGYTF.

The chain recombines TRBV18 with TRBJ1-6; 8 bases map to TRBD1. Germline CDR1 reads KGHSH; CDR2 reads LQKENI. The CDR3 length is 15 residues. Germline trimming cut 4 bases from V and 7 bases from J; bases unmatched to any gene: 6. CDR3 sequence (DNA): TGTGCCAGCTCACTAGGACAGGGCGCAAATTCACCCCTCCACTTT. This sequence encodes CASSLGQGANSPLHF.

The DNA for the CDR3 is TGTGCCAGCAGCCCAGTACGGGGGATCCAGGAGACCCAGTACTTC. Translated: CASSPVRGIQETQYF. The chain couples TRBV6-5 to TRBJ2-5; perhaps TRBD2 as D (6 bases). Trimming pared 6 bases from V and 5 bases from J, leaving 19 bases between. This CDR3 contains 15 residues. CDR1 MNHEY and CDR2 SVGAGI come from the germline V gene.

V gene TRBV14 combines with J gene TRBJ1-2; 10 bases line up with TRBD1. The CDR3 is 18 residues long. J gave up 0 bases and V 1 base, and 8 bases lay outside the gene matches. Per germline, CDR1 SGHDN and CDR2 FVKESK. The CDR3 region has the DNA TGTGCCAGCAGCCAAGCGTTGGGACAGGGGTTAACTAACTATGGCTACACCTTC. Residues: CASSQALGQGLTNYGYTF.

The DNA for the CDR3 is TGTGCCAGCAGTTTAGAGTACAATGAGCAGTTCTTC. This encodes CASSLEYNEQFF. V gene TRBV28 combines with J gene TRBJ2-1, with D unresolved. Germline V lookup: CDR1 MDHEN, CDR2 SYDVKM. The CDR3 spans 12 residues. Trimming cost V 2 bases and J 4 bases, with 3 bases left between them.

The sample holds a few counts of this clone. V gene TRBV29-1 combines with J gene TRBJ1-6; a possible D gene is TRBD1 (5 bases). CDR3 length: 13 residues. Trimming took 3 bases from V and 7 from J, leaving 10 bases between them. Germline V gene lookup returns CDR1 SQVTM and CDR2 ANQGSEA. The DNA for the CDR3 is TGCAGCGTTGAGACAGTGAGGAATTCACCCCTCCACTTT. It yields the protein CSVETVRNSPLHF.

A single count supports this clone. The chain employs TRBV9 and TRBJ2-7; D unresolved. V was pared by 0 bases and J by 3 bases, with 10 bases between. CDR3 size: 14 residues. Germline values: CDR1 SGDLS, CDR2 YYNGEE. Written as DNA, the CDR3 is TGTGCCAGCAGCGTAGATCCAGGTAACTACGAGCAGTACTTC. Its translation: CASSVDPGNYEQYF.

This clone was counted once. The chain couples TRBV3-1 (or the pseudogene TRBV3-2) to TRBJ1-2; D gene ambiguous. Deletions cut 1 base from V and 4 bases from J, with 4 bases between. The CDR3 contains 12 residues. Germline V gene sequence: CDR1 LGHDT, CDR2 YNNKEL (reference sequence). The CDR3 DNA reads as TGTGCCAGCAGCCAAGTCTCCTATGGCTACACCTTC. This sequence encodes CASSQVSYGYTF.

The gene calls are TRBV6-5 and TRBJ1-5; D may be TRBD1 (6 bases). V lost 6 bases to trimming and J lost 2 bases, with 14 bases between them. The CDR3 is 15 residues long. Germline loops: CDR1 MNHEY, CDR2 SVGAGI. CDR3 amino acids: CASRPQGMGNQPQHF. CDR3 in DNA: TGTGCCAGCAGACCCCAGGGGATGGGCAATCAGCCCCAGCATTTT.

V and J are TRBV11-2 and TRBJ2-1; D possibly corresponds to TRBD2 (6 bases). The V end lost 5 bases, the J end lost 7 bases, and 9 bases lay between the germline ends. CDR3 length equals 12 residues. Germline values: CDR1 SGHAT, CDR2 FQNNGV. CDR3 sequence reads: CASSPAGNEQFF. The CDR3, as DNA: TGTGCCAGCAGCCCGGCGGGGAATGAGCAGTTCTTC.

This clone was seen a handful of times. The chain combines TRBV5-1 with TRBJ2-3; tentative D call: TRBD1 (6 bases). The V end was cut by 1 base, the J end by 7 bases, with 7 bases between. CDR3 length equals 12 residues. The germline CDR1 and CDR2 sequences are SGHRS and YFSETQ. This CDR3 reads CASSLTGNTQYF. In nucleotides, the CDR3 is TGCGCCAGCAGCTTGACAGGGAATACGCAGTATTTT. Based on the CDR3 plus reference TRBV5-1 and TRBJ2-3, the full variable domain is KAGVTQTPRYLIKTRGQQVTLSCSPISGHRSVSWYQQTPGQGLQFLFEYFSETQRNKGNFPGRFSGRQFSNSRSEMNVSTLELGDSALYLCASSLTGNTQYFGPGTRLTVL.

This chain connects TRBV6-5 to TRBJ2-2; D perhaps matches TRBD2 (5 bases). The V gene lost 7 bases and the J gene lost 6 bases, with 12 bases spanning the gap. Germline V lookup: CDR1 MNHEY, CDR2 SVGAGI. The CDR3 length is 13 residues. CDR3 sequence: CASTQWRAGELFF. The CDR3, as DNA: TGTGCCAGCACCCAGTGGCGGGCCGGGGAGCTGTTTTTT.

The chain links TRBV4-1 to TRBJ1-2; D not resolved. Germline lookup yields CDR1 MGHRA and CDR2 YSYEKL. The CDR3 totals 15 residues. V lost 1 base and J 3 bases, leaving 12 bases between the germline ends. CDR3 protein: CASSQGTGTDYGYTF. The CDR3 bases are TGCGCCAGCAGCCAAGGCACGGGAACCGACTATGGCTACACCTTC.

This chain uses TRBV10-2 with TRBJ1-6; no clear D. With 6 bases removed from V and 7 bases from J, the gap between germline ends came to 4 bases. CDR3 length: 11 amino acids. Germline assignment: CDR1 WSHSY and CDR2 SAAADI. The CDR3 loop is CASRSNSPLHF. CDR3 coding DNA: TGCGCCAGCAGATCAAATTCACCCCTCCACTTT.

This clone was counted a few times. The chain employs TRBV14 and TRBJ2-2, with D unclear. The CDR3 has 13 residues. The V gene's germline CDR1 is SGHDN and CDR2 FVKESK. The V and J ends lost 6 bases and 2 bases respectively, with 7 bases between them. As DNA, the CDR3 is TGTGCCAGCAGTCAAACTAACACCGGGGAGCTGTTTTTT. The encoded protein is CASSQTNTGELFF.

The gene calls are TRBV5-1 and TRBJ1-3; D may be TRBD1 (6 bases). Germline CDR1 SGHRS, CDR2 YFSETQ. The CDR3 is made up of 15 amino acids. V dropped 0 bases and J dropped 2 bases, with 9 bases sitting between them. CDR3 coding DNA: TGCGCCAGCAGCTTGGTGACAGGAGCTGGAAACACCATATATTTT. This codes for CASSLVTGAGNTIYF.

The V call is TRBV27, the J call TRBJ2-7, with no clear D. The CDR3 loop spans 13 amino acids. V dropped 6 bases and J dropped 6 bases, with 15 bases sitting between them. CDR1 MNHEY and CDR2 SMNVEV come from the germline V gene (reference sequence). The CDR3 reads CASRPSGGGEQYF. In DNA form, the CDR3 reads TGTGCCAGCAGACCCTCGGGTGGTGGCGAGCAGTACTTC.

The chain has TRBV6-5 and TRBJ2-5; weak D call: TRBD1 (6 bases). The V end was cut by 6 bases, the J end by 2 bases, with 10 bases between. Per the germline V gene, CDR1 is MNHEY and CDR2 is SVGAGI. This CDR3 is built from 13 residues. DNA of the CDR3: TGTGCCAGCAGCCGGACAGTTCAAGAGACCCAGTACTTC. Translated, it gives CASSRTVQETQYF.